Below, one T cell receptor (beta chain) is given with its context. The antigen remains unidentified. This specimen comes from a study of CD4 T cells in relation to SARS-CoV-2 and coronaviruses. Overall study findings and caveats: Each donor contributed either pre-pandemic or post-infection samples, not both.

V lost 7 bases, J lost 6 bases, and 19 bases lay in between. The V gene's germline CDR1 is MNHEY and CDR2 SVGAGI. The CDR3 extends over 14 amino acids. Assay: immunoSEQ multiplex PCR; the TCRdb copy retains only in-frame clones and omits some. The sample yields tens of thousands of clones, approximately 88% seen once. This rearrangement joins TRBV6-5 to TRBJ2-7; D is possibly TRBD1 or TRBD2 (5 bases each). This receptor was obtained from an adult with COVID-19. Sample: memory CD4+ T cells from PBMCs. Here the CDR3 DNA reads TGTGCCAGCAAGCCCCCTAAACCTGGGGGCGAGCAGTACTTC. Its translation is CASKPPKPGGEQYF.